This TCR beta chain came from a study of blood T cells in healthy people across ages (dated by TCRdb to between 2014 and 2016). With regard to the full study: Template switching captured roughly one uniquely barcoded TCR beta cDNA molecule per two T cells in model experiments. Two additional independent replicas of 1 million unique cDNA reads from the same blood draw were analyzed for two donors (one aged 18 to 30 and one aged 80 or older). To track age-related changes in TCR beta repertoire diversity, the study relied on deep sequencing normalized with unique cDNA molecular identifiers. Donors of different ages were randomly distributed across sequencing lanes to avoid experimental bias. The donors were split into four age groups: young (average about 16 years), middle-aged (roughly 39), aged (62) and long-lived (approximately 80). Here is what the overall study found, with its caveats: Estimates of total diversity based on one million sequenced T cells were regarded as lower bounds and as underestimates. Compared with the aged group, the long-lived group had more naive CD4+ T cells, fewer expanded clones and increased TCR diversity, a pattern suggesting age selection. Donor CMV infection status was unknown, potentially confounding age-related changes in expanded clonotypes. Observed TCR beta diversity per million T cells fell roughly linearly with age, and a significant reduction was already apparent by age roughly 41. Conclusive comparison of naive and antigen-experienced compartments was prevented by the profiling of bulk unsorted PBMCs. A strong correlation was found between observed TCR beta diversity and the percentage of naive T cells measured by flow cytometry.

Remarks on this clonotype: The antigen it binds to is not known. No base qualities exist here, and no much larger clone lies one base off it.

The donors were roughly 38 Caucasian individuals from Russia, aged roughly 6 to 100 years, who were systemically healthy. Each donor gave approximately 9.4 milliliters of peripheral blood, drawn into EDTA-treated Vacutainer tubes. Ficoll-Paque density-gradient centrifugation was used to isolate PBMCs, with at least 6.5 million obtained per sample. Trizol reagent was used to extract total RNA from the PBMCs, yielding at least 5.5 micrograms per sample. For every donor, flow cytometry on a PBMC aliquot measured the percentage of naive CD45RAhigh/CD27high T cells. Library construction relied on 5' RACE. Sequenced using an Illumina HiSeq 2500. A second roughly 6 to 11 cycle PCR used a sample-barcoded 5' primer and a J-beta primer mix. Each TCR beta cDNA molecule received a unique molecular identifier from a template-switch 5' adaptor carrying 12 random nucleotides. Each sample yielded at least 2.5 million CDR3-containing paired-end reads. First-strand cDNA was synthesized from all RNA with the Mint cDNA synthesis kit, primed by a TRBC-specific oligonucleotide. Following uracil-DNA glycosylase treatment, a first 18-cycle PCR with universal primers M1SS and BC2_uni_R was performed on all cDNA. On the authors' methods: Each sample was normalized by randomly selecting 1 million high-quality reads, each carrying a distinct molecular identifier. Reads sharing molecular identifiers were discarded rather than binned into consensus sequences. CDR3 identification, clonotype clustering and error correction used MiTCR with a Q25 quality threshold and the strictest error-elimination algorithm. A nonparametric unseen species model using Euler transformation provided a lower-bound estimate of total TCR beta diversity. TCRdb took the public reads, trimmed them with fastp at Q25, ran MiXCR for clone calling and kept in-frame beta chains. Rows matching on CDR3 protein sequence are summarized as one entry with the most common DNA and genes. TCRdb, not the original authors, processed these V and J calls. This sample comprises about 640,000 distinct CDR3 sequences, under 70% of them detected only once. Clones ranked in the top ten supply approximately 37% of the sample.

The CDR3, from cysteine to phenylalanine, totals 16 residues. Only the CDR3 region is kept as DNA, spanning 48 bases read in frame from base 1. The germline V gene yields SGDLS for CDR1 and YYNGEE for CDR2. The V end loses 0 bases and the J end loses 0 bases, and a stretch of 9 bases separates them. The sample was blood. The receptor's source is a man in his 60s in good health. The chain is encoded by TRBV9 joined to TRBJ2-2, with TRBD1 tentatively as D gene (5 bases match). The CDR3 reads CASSVGPGPNTGELFF. The DNA is TGTGCCAGCAGCGTAGGGCCAGGGCCGAACACCGGGGAGCTGTTTTTT.